Below, 27 T cell receptor beta chains from the same sample are listed, as sequenced in a study of cytomegalovirus exposure and HLA in healthy donors (dated by TCRdb to 2016 to 2017). The library was generated by the immunoSEQ multiplex PCR assay. A mixture of 60 forward primers for TCR Vbeta segments and 13 reverse primers for TCR Jbeta segments was used in the multiplex PCR. In TCRdb, the immuneACCESS table is reduced to in-frame sequences with V and J assigned. These tables do not hold every clone; where another copy was compared, an unresolved V gene accounts for under half, and the others remain unexplained. Across this sample there are about 200,000 clones, with roughly 83% seen only once. Approximately 1.5% of the sample is in the top ten clones. Specimen: PBMCs. The source is a girl under 18 in good health and CMV-seronegative.

The chain carries TRBV5-6 and TRBJ1-2; possibly TRBD1 for D (5 bases). Germline V gives CDR1 SGHDT, CDR2 YYEEEE. The CDR3 length is 14 residues. V was trimmed by 2 bases and J by 0 bases, leaving 8 bases between them. CDR3 region: CASSFRQTNYGYTF. CDR3 in DNA: TGTGCCAGCAGCTTTAGACAGACTAACTATGGCTACACCTTC.

The count of this clone is one. V usage is TRBV5-1 and J usage is TRBJ2-7; TRBD1 matches at 9 bases. The CDR3 consists of 18 residues. Germline-derived CDR1 and CDR2 are SGHRS and YFSETQ. The J segment lost 6 bases and the V segment lost 3 bases, leaving 19 bases of the junction unmatched. The CDR3 spells CASSSTLTGQGMVSEQYF. The CDR3 region has the DNA TGCGCCAGCAGCTCCACCTTGACGGGACAGGGTATGGTTTCCGAGCAGTACTTC.

Regarding this clone: This sample also contains other DNA sequences that code for the same CDR3. Written as DNA, the CDR3 is TGTGCCAGCAGTTTGGGCTTGAACACTGAAGCTTTCTTT. Protein product: CASSLGLNTEAFF. The chain links TRBV28 to TRBJ1-1; D ambiguous. This CDR3 region has 13 residues. Germline values: CDR1 MDHEN, CDR2 SYDVKM. The V end was cut by 3 bases, the J end by 0 bases, with 5 bases between. The whole variable domain, filled in from reference TRBV28 and TRBJ1-1, reads DVKVTQSSRYLVKRTGEKVFLECVQDMDHENMFWYRQDPGLGLRLIYFSYDVKMKEKGDIPEGYSVSREKKERFSLILESASTNQTSMYLCASSLGLNTEAFFGQGTRLTVV.

The chain employs TRBV11-1 and TRBJ1-4; 12 positions match TRBD1. This CDR3 has 18 residues. After removal of 5 bases from V and 8 bases from J, the junction contained 15 bases not matched to a gene. Germline loops: CDR1 SGHAT, CDR2 FQDESV (reference sequence). Here the CDR3 DNA reads TGTGCCAGCAGCCCGGGACAGGGGGCTTTCGGGACTCTGGAAAAACTGTTTTTT. Translated, it gives CASSPGQGAFGTLEKLFF. Full variable domain (remainder filled in from reference TRBV11-1 and TRBJ1-4): EAEVAQSPRYKITEKSQAVAFWCDPISGHATLYWYRQILGQGPELLVQFQDESVVDDSQLPKDRFSAERLKGVDSTLKIQPAELGDSAMYLCASSPGQGAFGTLEKLFFGSGTQLSVL.

The V call is TRBV6-5, the J call TRBJ2-7, with D possibly being TRBD2 (6 bases). The CDR3 covers 15 residues. Trimming pared 2 bases from V and 4 bases from J, leaving 15 bases between. Germline values: CDR1 MNHEY, CDR2 SVGAGI. The CDR3 spells CASSYAQRGNYEQYF. CDR3 bases: TGTGCCAGCAGTTACGCCCAACGGGGGAATTACGAGCAGTACTTC.

V is TRBV5-4 and J is TRBJ1-1; possible D gene TRBD1, 6 bases. The germline gives CDR1 SGHNT, CDR2 YYREEE (reference sequence). The V gene lost 5 bases and the J gene lost 5 bases, with 19 bases spanning the gap. This CDR3 region has 15 residues. The CDR3 is CASSLGGAQGTEAFF. As DNA, the CDR3 is TGTGCCAGCAGTCTTGGGGGGGCGCAGGGGACTGAAGCTTTCTTT.

The chain couples TRBV27 to TRBJ2-7; possibly TRBD2 for D (6 bases). The germline gives CDR1 MNHEY, CDR2 SMNVEV (reference sequence). This CDR3 comprises 14 residues. Trimming shortened V by 1 base and J by 6 bases, and 13 bases separated the two germline ends. CDR3 in amino acids: CASSLWGRPLEQYF. The CDR3 nucleotides are TGTGCCAGCAGTTTATGGGGGAGGCCGCTCGAGCAGTACTTC.

A few counts support this clone. The chain combines TRBV30 with TRBJ1-4; 9 bases align to TRBD1. The CDR3 spans 15 residues. J was trimmed by 7 bases and V by 0 bases; bases with no gene match: 6. Germline CDR1 GTSNPN, CDR2 SVGIG (reference sequence). CDR3 DNA: TGTGCCTGGAGTGTATTCTTGACAGGGGGTGAAAAACTGTTTTTT. Translated, it gives CAWSVFLTGGEKLFF.

The DNA for the CDR3 is TGTGCCATCAGTAGCAATACTGGACTGAACCCCTACGAGCAGTACTTC. As protein: CAISSNTGLNPYEQYF. The rearrangement joins TRBV10-3 to TRBJ2-7; the D gene is possibly TRBD2 (5 bases). V lost 5 bases to trimming and J lost 2 bases, with 19 bases between them. Per germline, CDR1 ENHRY and CDR2 SYGVKD. This CDR3 contains 16 residues.

This clone was found once. The chain has TRBV4-1 and TRBJ2-3, with 7 bases identical to TRBD2. Germline-derived CDR1 and CDR2 are MGHRA and YSYEKL. Trimming took 0 bases from V and 5 from J; bases not matched to a gene: 14. There are 18 residues in the CDR3. This CDR3 is CASSQDHESGKSVDTQYF. For the CDR3, the DNA is TGCGCCAGCAGCCAAGATCACGAAAGCGGGAAGTCGGTAGATACGCAGTATTTT.

The chain recombines TRBV5-1 with TRBJ1-4, with 8 bases that match TRBD1. Germline values: CDR1 SGHRS, CDR2 YFSETQ. The trim removed 0 bases at V and 7 bases at J, leaving 2 bases unmatched. The CDR3 is 14 amino acids. CDR3 amino acids: CASSLGTGGEKLFF. In DNA form, the CDR3 reads TGCGCCAGCAGCTTGGGTACAGGGGGTGAAAAACTGTTTTTT.

This chain uses TRBV28 with TRBJ1-2; D perhaps matches TRBD1 (6 bases). Germline assignment: CDR1 MDHEN and CDR2 SYDVKM. The CDR3 covers 15 residues. Trimming removed 6 bases at V and 6 bases at J, with 20 bases between. CDR3 nucleotide sequence: TGTGCCAGCAGCTTGCTTTTACAGGGTAGTCATGGCTACACCTTC. It specifies CASSLLLQGSHGYTF.

There are a few counts of this clone. This sequence joins TRBV9 and TRBJ2-7, with D maybe TRBD2 (5 bases). Germline-derived CDR1 and CDR2 are SGDLS and YYNGEE. This CDR3 contains 16 residues. Trimming removed 3 bases from V and 6 bases from J, with 22 bases in between. CDR3 loop: CASSGPISERPCEQYF. Here the CDR3 DNA reads TGTGCCAGCAGCGGCCCCATCTCCGAGCGGCCCTGCGAGCAGTACTTC.

This clone has a single count. The rearrangement joins TRBV28 to TRBJ2-3; the match to TRBD2 covers 15 bases. The CDR3 has 20 residues. J was trimmed by 0 bases and V by 5 bases; bases with no gene match: 12. Germline lookup yields CDR1 MDHEN and CDR2 SYDVKM. CDR3 sequence reads: CASSLGTSGGSIRSTDTQYF. DNA of the CDR3: TGTGCCAGCAGTCTCGGGACTAGCGGGGGGTCCATCCGAAGCACAGATACGCAGTATTTT.

This clone was detected once. V is TRBV21-1 and J is TRBJ1-4; the table's D call TRBD1 went unverified against the DNA. TRBV21-1 is a pseudogene locus. The length of the CDR3 is 17 residues. The CDR3 coding sequence is TGTGCCAGCAGCCCTCGGACAGTTATCACAACTAATGAAAAACTGTTTTTT. Translated, it gives CASSPRTVITTNEKLFF.

The V and J genes are TRBV19 and TRBJ1-2; no clear D gene. Germline CDR1 LNHDA, CDR2 SQIVND (reference sequence). The CDR3 contains 13 residues. Trimming shortened V by 4 bases and J by 6 bases, and 12 bases separated the two germline ends. The CDR3 DNA reads TGTGCCAGTAGTACGACGGGAAGGAATGGCTACACCTTC. Encoded protein: CASSTTGRNGYTF. Based on the CDR3 plus reference TRBV19 and TRBJ1-2, the full variable domain is DGGITQSPKYLFRKEGQNVTLSCEQNLNHDAMYWYRQDPGQGLRLIYYSQIVNDFQKGDIAEGYSVSREKKESFPLTVTSAQKNPTAFYLCASSTTGRNGYTFGSGTRLTVV.

The genes are TRBV27 and TRBJ1-1; TRBD1 matches at 8 bases. The germline V gene encodes CDR1 MNHEY and CDR2 SMNVEV (reference sequence). J lost 7 bases, V lost 7 bases, and 8 bases had no gene match. The CDR3 has 13 amino acids. This CDR3 is CASKLTGTGEAFF. As DNA, the CDR3 is TGTGCCAGCAAACTAACCGGGACAGGTGAAGCTTTCTTT.

The genes are TRBV15 and TRBJ2-7; 7 positions agree with TRBD2. This CDR3 is 14 amino acids long. From germline, CDR1 is LNHNV and CDR2 YYDKDF (reference sequence). Trimming at V came to 0 bases and at J to 4 bases, leaving 3 bases not matched to a gene. The CDR3, as DNA: TGTGCCACCAGCAGAGAAGCGGGATCATACGAGCAGTACTTC. Translating it yields CATSREAGSYEQYF.

V usage is TRBV5-1 and J usage is TRBJ2-1; 10 bases fit TRBD2. Germline CDR1 reads SGHRS; CDR2 reads YFSETQ. The CDR3 totals 18 residues. Losses at the gene ends were 0 bases for V and 8 bases for J; bases not matched to a gene: 14. This chain's CDR3 is CASSLAGGGAGGAHEQFF. CDR3 DNA: TGCGCCAGCAGCTTGGCCGGAGGGGGAGCGGGAGGGGCCCATGAGCAGTTCTTC.

The rearrangement uses TRBV7-9 and TRBJ1-2; D unresolved. V lost 2 bases and J lost 4, with 14 bases in between. Germline V gene sequence: CDR1 SEHNR, CDR2 FQNEAQ (reference sequence). The CDR3 totals 15 residues. The CDR3 DNA reads as TGTGCCAGCAGCTTAAGTCGGGGAGGCGGCTATGGCTACACCTTC. Translated, it gives CASSLSRGGGYGYTF.

V and J are TRBV7-2 and TRBJ2-7, with TRBD1 identical over 8 bases. The CDR3 loop spans 15 amino acids. Germline CDR1 reads SGHTA; CDR2 reads FQGNSA. The V gene end was trimmed by 2 bases and the J gene end by 2 bases; junction bases not matched to a gene: 5. The CDR3: CASSLIQGVPYEQYF. Here the CDR3 DNA reads TGTGCCAGCAGCTTAATACAGGGGGTACCCTACGAGCAGTACTTC.

Worth noting for this clone: One junction end disagrees with the germline gene, perhaps due to a read error. The chain is built from TRBV28 and TRBJ1-5, with TRBD1 matching over 9 bases. This CDR3 contains 17 residues. Germline CDR1 reads MDHEN; CDR2 reads SYDVKM. Here the CDR3 reads CASLNGPDRGGNRPQHF. The CDR3 DNA reads as TGTGCCAGCCTTAATGGTCCGGACAGGGGCGGCAATCGGCCCCAGCATTTT.

The gene calls are TRBV5-1 and TRBJ1-6, with 7 bases matching TRBD1. The CDR3 loop spans 16 amino acids. Looked up from germline, CDR1 is SGHRS and CDR2 is YFSETQ. The V gene end was trimmed by 4 bases and the J gene end by 4 bases; junction bases not matched to a gene: 8. CDR3 in DNA: TGCGCCAGCAGCCTCCCCGGGACAGAGTATAATTCACCCCTCCACTTT. This sequence encodes CASSLPGTEYNSPLHF.

The chain employs TRBV11-2 and TRBJ1-2; a weak D match, TRBD1 (6 bases). The CDR3 is made up of 14 amino acids. The germline CDR1 and CDR2 sequences are SGHAT and FQNNGV. The V gene lost 1 base and the J gene lost 4 bases, with 10 bases spanning the gap. The CDR3 sequence: CASSLGGGGYGYTF. CDR3 DNA: TGTGCCAGCAGCTTAGGGGGAGGGGGCTATGGCTACACCTTC.

V usage is TRBV12-5 and J usage is TRBJ2-3; D might be TRBD1 (5 bases). Germline loops: CDR1 LGHNT, CDR2 FRNRAP. The CDR3 is 14 amino acids. V lost 1 base, J lost 0 bases, and 5 bases lay in between. The CDR3, as DNA: TGTGCTAGTGGTTTGGGACAGAGCACAGATACGCAGTATTTT. Protein product: CASGLGQSTDTQYF.

The rearrangement links TRBV5-6 to TRBJ2-7; perhaps TRBD1 as D (5 bases). Germline V gene lookup returns CDR1 SGHDT and CDR2 YYEEEE. V lost 2 bases and J 5 bases, leaving 20 bases between the germline ends. The CDR3 is 16 amino acids. The CDR3 loop is CASSFPQGLEQDEQYF. CDR3 sequence (DNA): TGTGCCAGCAGCTTCCCTCAGGGTTTGGAGCAAGACGAGCAGTACTTC.

This rearrangement joins TRBV27 to TRBJ2-2; TRBD1 matches 8 bases. Germline lookup yields CDR1 MNHEY and CDR2 SMNVEV (reference sequence). J was trimmed by 4 bases and V by 8 bases; bases with no gene match: 6. The CDR3 is 14 amino acids. The CDR3: CASGGQGVTGELFF. CDR3 DNA sequence: TGTGCCAGCGGCGGACAGGGAGTCACCGGGGAGCTGTTTTTT.